This passage covers 20 T cell receptor beta chains from one sample sequenced in a study of blood T cells in healthy people across ages. The second PCR ran roughly 6 to 12 cycles with a sample-barcoded 5' primer and J-beta primers. MiXCR, applied by TCRdb to the 5' RACE reads, yields one record per CDR3 protein. The table shows 1.5 million to 1.8 million distinct CDR3 sequences, with approximately 42% occurring only once. The specimen sequenced was blood. The receptors derive from a woman aged 18-30 years in good health.

V usage is TRBV2 and J usage is TRBJ2-5; 7 bases map to TRBD2. The CDR3 length is 15 residues. Germline V gene lookup returns CDR1 SNHLY and CDR2 FYNNEI. With 11 bases clipped from V and 1 base from J, the junction kept 13 bases outside the gene matches. The CDR3 loop reads CALLASGVSQETQYF. The CDR3 nucleotides are TGTGCCTTGTTGGCTAGCGGAGTGTCCCAAGAGACCCAGTACTTC.

This chain links TRBV20-1 with TRBJ2-1, with TRBD2 matching over 7 bases. The CDR3 extends over 13 amino acids. Looked up from germline, CDR1 is DFQATT and CDR2 is SNEGSKA (reference sequence). The V and J ends lost 8 bases and 0 bases, in that order; junction bases with no gene match: 4. This CDR3 reads CSLERDSYNEQFF. In DNA form, the CDR3 reads TGCAGTCTTGAGCGGGACTCCTACAATGAGCAGTTCTTC.

This clonotype was detected only a few times. The V call is TRBV9, the J call TRBJ2-3; no firm D call. Germline V gene lookup returns CDR1 SGDLS and CDR2 YYNGEE. The CDR3 runs 16 residues. Trimming stripped 1 base from V and 0 bases from J, with 12 bases between. Written as DNA, the CDR3 is TGTGCCAGCAGCGTATTCTCCCGGGTCAGCACAGATACGCAGTATTTT. This sequence encodes CASSVFSRVSTDTQYF.

The J gene is TRBJ2-2, the V gene TRBV5-6; 11 bases line up with TRBD1. This CDR3 region has 16 residues. J was trimmed by 6 bases and V by 1 base; bases with no gene match: 5. Germline V CDR1 and CDR2: SGHDT, YYEEEE. CDR3 DNA: TGTGCCAGCAGCTTGATACAGGGACAGGGGGCCGGGGAGCTGTTTTTT. It yields the protein CASSLIQGQGAGELFF. Using reference TRBV5-6 and TRBJ2-2 for the parts outside the CDR3, the full variable domain is DAGVTQSPTHLIKTRGQQVTLRCSPKSGHDTVSWYQQALGQGPQFIFQYYEEEERQRGNFPDRFSGHQFPNYSSELNVNALLLGDSALYLCASSLIQGQGAGELFFGEGSRLTVL.

This clonotype has more than one count but fewer than ten. V is TRBV20-1 and J is TRBJ2-7; D is uncertain. Germline CDR1 is DFQATT and CDR2 is SNEGSKA (reference sequence). V was clipped by 3 bases and J by 6 bases, with 18 bases between them. CDR3 length: 14 amino acids. The CDR3 reads CSASERFLYGEQYF. The CDR3 bases are TGCAGTGCTAGCGAACGGTTTCTTTACGGCGAGCAGTACTTC.

V is TRBV7-2 and J is TRBJ2-1, with 8 bases lining up with TRBD2. Trimming removed 0 bases from V and 6 bases from J; junction bases left unmatched: 4. Germline CDR1 SGHTA, CDR2 FQGNSA. The CDR3 totals 15 residues. The CDR3 DNA follows: TGTGCCAGCAGCTTAGCAGCGGGAGTACCCAATGAGCAGTTCTTC. As protein: CASSLAAGVPNEQFF. Using reference TRBV7-2 and TRBJ2-1 for the parts outside the CDR3, the full variable domain is GAGVSQSPSNKVTEKGKDVELRCDPISGHTALYWYRQSLGQGLEFLIYFQGNSAPDKSGLPSDRFSAERTGGSVSTLTIQRTQQEDSAVYLCASSLAAGVPNEQFFGPGTRLTVL.

The gene calls are TRBV11-2 and TRBJ2-1; TRBD2 matches 9 bases. This CDR3 has 15 amino acids. Germline lookup yields CDR1 SGHAT and CDR2 FQNNGV. Unmatched junction bases numbered 10, after V lost 6 bases and J lost 7 bases. The DNA of the CDR3 is TGTGCCAGCAGTATTGGGGCTAGCGGGATTAATGAGCAGTTCTTC. Its protein is CASSIGASGINEQFF.

The rearrangement joins TRBV27 to TRBJ2-7; D call uncertain. Trimming cost V 5 bases and J 3 bases, with 11 bases left between them. The germline V gene has CDR1 MNHEY and CDR2 SMNVEV (reference sequence). The CDR3 extends over 13 amino acids. The CDR3 here is CASSPYPVYEQYF. Here the CDR3 DNA reads TGTGCCAGCAGTCCCTACCCGGTCTACGAGCAGTACTTC.

This clonotype was counted a few times. The rearrangement joins TRBV20-1 to TRBJ2-1; D may match TRBD1 or TRBD2 (5 bases each). The CDR3 length is 13 residues. Trimming left V 5 bases short and J 4 bases short, with 12 bases between. Germline loops: CDR1 DFQATT, CDR2 SNEGSKA (reference sequence). The CDR3 region has the DNA TGCAGTGCTGTGTTGGGGGAGTACAATGAGCAGTTCTTC. Protein: CSAVLGEYNEQFF.

The rearrangement joins TRBV11-2 to TRBJ2-4; 14 positions match TRBD2. The CDR3 loop spans 16 amino acids. V was pared by 3 bases and J by 13 bases, with 11 bases of the junction left unmatched. Germline lookup yields CDR1 SGHAT and CDR2 FQNNGV. The CDR3, as DNA: TGTGCCAGCAGCTTTACACGTGGGACTAGCGGGGGAGAGCAGTACTTC. Translating it yields CASSFTRGTSGGEQYF.

About this clonotype: At one end, the junction sequence differs from germline, possibly due to a read error. The chain employs TRBV4-3 and TRBJ2-2; 9 nucleotides match TRBD1. The CDR3 is 18 residues long. Germline loops: CDR1 LGHNA, CDR2 YSLEER. The CDR3, as DNA: TGCGCCAGCAGCCAAGTAGCGCAAACAGGGGGCTGGACCGGGGAGCCGTTTTTT. It yields the protein CASSQVAQTGGWTGEPFF.

The J gene is TRBJ2-2, the V gene TRBV7-6; D remains unclear. Trimming shortened V by 4 bases and J by 1 base, and 10 bases separated the two germline ends. Looked up from germline, CDR1 is SGHVS and CDR2 is FNYEAQ. This CDR3 is built from 15 residues. The CDR3 loop is CASSSDPENTGELFF. The CDR3 bases are TGTGCCAGCAGCTCGGACCCCGAGAACACCGGGGAGCTGTTTTTT. Based on the CDR3 plus reference TRBV7-6 and TRBJ2-2, the full variable domain is GAGVSQSPRYKVTKRGQDVALRCDPISGHVSLYWYRQALGQGPEFLTYFNYEAQQDKSGLPNDRFSAERPEGSISTLTIQRTEQRDSAMYRCASSSDPENTGELFFGEGSRLTVL.

This clonotype was recorded once. V is TRBV7-2 and J is TRBJ2-7; the match to TRBD2 covers 9 bases. Trimming cost V 4 bases and J 9 bases; bases outside gene matches: 16. CDR1 SGHTA and CDR2 FQGNSA come from the germline V gene. The CDR3 is 16 amino acids. CDR3 DNA: TGTGCCAGCAGCTGGACTAGCGATTGGGGCTTTAATGGGCAGTACTTC. Translation gives CASSWTSDWGFNGQYF.

This rearrangement joins TRBV5-6 to TRBJ2-1; 13 bases are shared with TRBD2. V trimming: 1 base; J trimming: 8 bases; junction bases outside the gene matches: 6. Looked up from germline, CDR1 is SGHDT and CDR2 is YYEEEE. This CDR3 has 16 amino acids. The CDR3 loop reads CASSLILAGGPYEQFF. The CDR3, as DNA: TGTGCCAGCAGCTTGATACTAGCGGGAGGGCCCTATGAGCAGTTCTTC. The complete variable domain, with remaining parts taken from reference TRBV5-6 and TRBJ2-1, reads DAGVTQSPTHLIKTRGQQVTLRCSPKSGHDTVSWYQQALGQGPQFIFQYYEEEERQRGNFPDRFSGHQFPNYSSELNVNALLLGDSALYLCASSLILAGGPYEQFFGPGTRLTVL.

This clonotype was seen only once. This chain uses TRBV9 with TRBJ1-2; D might be TRBD1 (5 bases). V was trimmed by 6 bases and J by 1 base, leaving 13 bases between them. Per germline, CDR1 SGDLS and CDR2 YYNGEE. This CDR3 contains 14 residues. The CDR3 DNA follows: TGTGCCAGCACCCCGGGGGTTGATAACTATGGCTACACCTTC. This sequence encodes CASTPGVDNYGYTF. The full variable domain, its missing parts supplied by reference TRBV9 and TRBJ1-2, is DSGVTQTPKHLITATGQRVTLRCSPRSGDLSVYWYQQSLDQGLQFLIQYYNGEERAKGNILERFSAQQFPDLHSELNLSSLELGDSALYFCASTPGVDNYGYTFGSGTRLTVV.

This chain uses TRBV4-3 with TRBJ2-1; D gene unclear. The V gene's germline CDR1 is LGHNA and CDR2 YSLEER. V shed 4 bases and J shed 6 bases, with 13 bases lying between them. This CDR3 is built from 14 residues. The CDR3 coding sequence is TGCGCCAGCAGCCGGCAAGACCCTAGCAATGAGCAGTTCTTC. Residues: CASSRQDPSNEQFF.

This clonotype was observed a few times. The chain joins TRBV3-1 to TRBJ2-7; 7 nucleotides line up with TRBD2. Germline CDR1 and CDR2: LGHDT and YNNKEL (reference sequence). V lost 2 bases, J lost 0 bases, and 4 bases stayed unmatched. This CDR3 has 15 amino acids. CDR3 region: CASSQWRTSSYEQYF. CDR3 coding DNA: TGTGCCAGCAGCCAATGGCGGACTAGCTCCTACGAGCAGTACTTC.

This sequence joins TRBV29-1 and TRBJ2-5, with TRBD2 matching 7 bases. CDR1 and CDR2 from the germline V gene are SQVTM and ANQGSEA. V trimming: 4 bases; J trimming: 11 bases; junction bases outside the gene matches: 13. CDR3 length: 13 residues. The CDR3 region has the DNA TGCAGCGTTGGAACGGGGGACTACAATGAGCAGTACTTC. It specifies CSVGTGDYNEQYF.

DNA for the CDR3: TGTGCCACCGGCGACAGGAACACCGGGGAGCTGTTTTTT. Translating gives CATGDRNTGELFF. The V call is TRBV12-3 or TRBV12-4, the J call TRBJ2-2, with D perhaps TRBD1 (5 bases). This CDR3 region has 13 residues. V lost 10 bases, J lost 1 base, and 10 bases lay in between.

The chain recombines TRBV9 with TRBJ2-1; TRBD2 matches at 8 bases. Germline V CDR1 and CDR2: SGDLS, YYNGEE. The CDR3 loop spans 14 amino acids. Trimming removed 3 bases from V and 10 bases from J; junction bases left unmatched: 9. CDR3 region: CASSAGLGPYEQFF. CDR3 nucleotides: TGTGCCAGCAGCGCGGGACTAGGGCCCTACGAGCAGTTCTTC.